The rows below give T cell receptor beta chains drawn from one sample of a study of blood T cell repertoires in COVID-19. Sequenced by immunoSEQ multiplex PCR; TCRdb stores in-frame clones only, minus some. Of under 200,000 clones listed, more than 70% were seen once; the top ten hold about 6%. Sequenced material: PBMCs or T cells enriched from blood (not recorded which). These receptors all come from a middle-aged man with acute COVID-19. The CDR3 runs from the conserved cysteine through the conserved F or W. The D gene is left open where the match is weak. Clone size, where shown, is once, few, many, or a class for clones that have expanded.

D: TRBD2
V: TRBV19
size: NA
J: TRBJ2-1
CDR3: CASSPGLVVNEQFF
DNA: TGTGCCAGTAGTCCGGGACTAGTGGTGAATGAGCAGTTCTTC

D: NA
V: TRBV13
size: NA
J: TRBJ1-5
CDR3: CASSLGGGQPQHF
DNA: TGTGCCAGCAGCTTAGGCGGGGGTCAGCCCCAGCATTTT

D: NA
V: TRBV2
size: NA
J: TRBJ1-5
CDR3: CASSVETGQPQHF
DNA: TGTGCCAGCAGTGTGGAGACAGGTCAGCCCCAGCATTTT

D: NA
V: TRBV28
size: NA
J: TRBJ2-7
CDR3: CASSSGTHKAYEQYF
DNA: TGTGCCAGCAGTTCAGGGACTCACAAAGCCTACGAGCAGTACTTC

D: NA
V: TRBV20-1
size: NA
J: TRBJ2-4
CDR3: CSASQGDQAKNIQYF
DNA: TGCAGTGCTAGTCAAGGGGATCAAGCCAAAAACATTCAGTACTTC

D: TRBD1
V: TRBV28
size: NA
J: TRBJ1-2
CDR3: CASSHDRTGNYGYTF
DNA: TGTGCCAGCAGTCACGATCGGACAGGCAACTATGGCTACACCTTC

D: NA
V: TRBV28
size: NA
J: TRBJ2-7
CDR3: CASRSGGVGEQYF
DNA: TGTGCCAGCCGGTCAGGAGGGGTGGGCGAGCAGTACTTC

D: NA
V: TRBV11-3
size: NA
J: TRBJ2-1
CDR3: CASSLGTGDRGEQFF
DNA: TGTGCCAGCAGCTTGGGGACTGGGGATCGTGGTGAGCAGTTCTTC

D: TRBD1
V: TRBV6-2/TRBV6-3
size: NA
J: TRBJ2-2
CDR3: CASSYVADRVDGELFF
DNA: TGTGCCAGCAGTTACGTTGCGGACAGGGTAGACGGGGAGCTGTTTTTT

D: NA
V: TRBV6-4
size: NA
J: TRBJ2-7
CDR3: CASSGSHRLTTNEQYF
DNA: TGTGCCAGCAGTGGCTCTCATCGATTGACTACCAACGAGCAGTACTTC

D: NA
V: TRBV7-6
size: NA
J: TRBJ2-7
CDR3: CASSNLLWREQYF
DNA: TGTGCCAGCAGTAATCTTCTATGGAGGGAGCAGTACTTC

D: TRBD1
V: TRBV11-2
size: NA
J: TRBJ2-2
CDR3: CASIPMDRGNTGELFF
DNA: TGTGCCAGCATCCCGATGGACAGGGGGAACACCGGGGAGCTGTTTTTT

D: NA
V: TRBV27
size: NA
J: TRBJ1-1
CDR3: CASSYGRANPHRAFF
DNA: TGTGCCAGCAGTTATGGCAGGGCGAACCCACACCGAGCTTTCTTT

D: NA
V: TRBV4-2
size: NA
J: TRBJ2-7
CDR3: CASSPRDGGNYEQYF
DNA: TGTGCCAGCAGCCCGAGGGACGGCGGGAACTACGAGCAGTACTTC

D: TRBD2
V: TRBV10-3
size: NA
J: TRBJ2-7
CDR3: CAITISSGSYEQYF
DNA: TGTGCCATCACAATTTCTAGCGGGAGTTATGAGCAGTACTTC

D: NA
V: TRBV25-1
size: once
J: TRBJ2-6
CDR3: CASSPQGAGANVLTF
DNA: TGTGCCAGCAGTCCACAGGGAGCCGGGGCCAACGTCCTGACTTTC

D: TRBD2
V: TRBV5-4
size: NA
J: TRBJ2-3
CDR3: CASSSGLAASTDTQYF
DNA: TGTGCCAGCAGCTCGGGACTAGCGGCTAGCACAGATACGCAGTATTTT

D: TRBD2
V: TRBV27
size: NA
J: TRBJ2-5
CDR3: CASSSQTSGHQETQYF
DNA: TGTGCCAGCAGTTCCCAGACTAGCGGGCACCAAGAGACCCAGTACTTC

D: TRBD1
V: TRBV24-1
size: NA
J: TRBJ2-5
CDR3: CATRPPVAGTAIALTQYF
DNA: TGTGCCACCAGACCTCCAGTTGCCGGGACAGCAATCGCTTTGACCCAGTACTTC

D: TRBD1
V: TRBV30
size: NA
J: TRBJ2-7
CDR3: CAWSVHRGSYEQYF
DNA: TGTGCCTGGAGTGTACACAGGGGCTCCTACGAGCAGTACTTC

D: NA
V: TRBV24-1
size: NA
J: TRBJ2-2
CDR3: CATSDLSPGMTGELFF
DNA: TGTGCCACCAGTGATTTGTCCCCAGGGATGACCGGGGAGCTGTTTTTT

D: TRBD1
V: TRBV18
size: few
J: TRBJ1-5
CDR3: CASSLRTGTNQPQHF
DNA: TGTGCCAGCTCCCTTCGGACAGGGACCAATCAGCCCCAGCATTTT

D: TRBD2
V: TRBV4-1
size: NA
J: TRBJ2-5
CDR3: CASSSLTSLQGTQYF
DNA: TGCGCCAGCAGCTCCCTGACTAGCCTGCAGGGGACCCAGTACTTC

D: TRBD1
V: TRBV28
size: NA
J: TRBJ2-7
CDR3: CASRPLGGKYEQYF
DNA: TGTGCCAGCCGTCCATTAGGGGGCAAATACGAGCAGTACTTC

D: NA
V: TRBV5-6
size: NA
J: TRBJ2-2
CDR3: CASSGPQGTGELFF
DNA: TGTGCCAGCAGCGGGCCACAGGGAACCGGGGAGCTGTTTTTT

D: TRBD1
V: TRBV3-1/TRBV3-2
size: NA
J: TRBJ1-2
CDR3: CASSQSPTGPTAF
DNA: TGTGCCAGCAGCCAAAGTCCGACAGGGCCTACCGCCTTC

D: TRBD2
V: TRBV9
size: once
J: TRBJ2-5
CDR3: CASGREIETQYF
DNA: TGTGCCTCCGGGCGGGAGATAGAGACCCAGTACTTC

D: TRBD1
V: TRBV27
size: NA
J: TRBJ2-5
CDR3: CASSLYGTGVGETQYF
DNA: TGTGCCAGCAGTTTATACGGGACAGGGGTAGGGGAGACCCAGTACTTC

D: TRBD1
V: TRBV24-1
size: NA
J: TRBJ1-2
CDR3: CATSDWGQNYGYTF
DNA: TGTGCCACCAGTGATTGGGGACAGAACTATGGCTACACCTTC

D: NA
V: TRBV7-9
size: once
J: TRBJ1-5
CDR3: CASSLYQGSLGPGRHF
DNA: TGTGCCAGCAGCTTATATCAGGGGAGTTTGGGCCCGGGACGTCATTTT

D: TRBD1
V: TRBV5-1
size: NA
J: TRBJ1-5
CDR3: CASSWGDREGSQPQHF
DNA: TGCGCCAGCAGCTGGGGGGACAGGGAAGGGAGCCAGCCCCAGCATTTT

D: TRBD2
V: TRBV7-9
size: NA
J: TRBJ2-5
CDR3: CASSRTSGTYQETQYF
DNA: TGTGCCAGCAGCCGGACTAGCGGTACATACCAAGAGACCCAGTACTTC

D: NA
V: TRBV3-1/TRBV3-2
size: NA
J: TRBJ2-5
CDR3: CASSLKGETQYF
DNA: TGTGCCAGCAGCTTAAAGGGGGAGACCCAGTACTTC

D: NA
V: TRBV11-2
size: once
J: TRBJ2-7
CDR3: CASSFSTNEQYF
DNA: TGTGCCAGCAGCTTCTCTACTAACGAGCAGTACTTC

D: TRBD2
V: TRBV29-1
size: NA
J: TRBJ2-1
CDR3: CSVSSGRSGGNEQFF
DNA: TGCAGCGTTTCAAGCGGGAGGAGTGGGGGCAATGAGCAGTTCTTC

D: TRBD1
V: TRBV5-1
size: NA
J: TRBJ1-4
CDR3: CASSSGTAGEKLFF
DNA: TGCGCCAGCAGCTCGGGGACAGCAGGTGAAAAACTGTTTTTT

D: NA
V: TRBV5-4
size: NA
J: TRBJ2-3
CDR3: CASSLVFTSTDTQYF
DNA: TGTGCCAGCAGCTTGGTGTTTACTAGCACAGATACGCAGTATTTT

D: NA
V: TRBV5-1
size: NA
J: TRBJ1-6
CDR3: CASSLGGPGRYNSPLHF
DNA: TGCGCCAGCAGCTTGGGGGGGCCCGGCCGCTATAATTCACCCCTCCACTTT

D: NA
V: TRBV18
size: NA
J: TRBJ2-7
CDR3: CASSRGTGSYEQYF
DNA: TGTGCCAGCTCACGTGGTACAGGTTCTTACGAGCAGTACTTC

D: NA
V: TRBV20-1
size: NA
J: TRBJ2-5
CDR3: CSASFREQETQYF
DNA: TGCAGTGCTAGTTTTCGCGAACAAGAGACCCAGTACTTC

D: NA
V: TRBV13
size: NA
J: TRBJ1-2
CDR3: CASSLAGDGYTF
DNA: TGTGCCAGCAGCTTAGCAGGGGATGGCTACACCTTC

D: NA
V: TRBV19
size: once
J: TRBJ2-7
CDR3: CASSIRQGQDEQYF
DNA: TGTGCCAGTAGTATAAGGCAGGGTCAGGACGAGCAGTACTTC

D: TRBD2
V: TRBV14
size: NA
J: TRBJ2-3
CDR3: CASSPGLAGGVTDTQYF
DNA: TGTGCCAGCAGCCCCGGACTAGCGGGAGGTGTCACAGATACGCAGTATTTT

D: NA
V: TRBV6-5
size: NA
J: TRBJ2-3
CDR3: CASSPGDTQYF
DNA: TGTGCCAGCAGTCCCGGGGATACGCAGTATTTT

D: NA
V: TRBV4-1
size: NA
J: TRBJ2-1
CDR3: CASSQDGAARPYNEQFF
DNA: TGCGCCAGCAGCCAAGATGGGGCTGCTCGCCCCTACAATGAGCAGTTCTTC

D: TRBD1
V: TRBV5-1
size: NA
J: TRBJ1-1
CDR3: CASSSTTQGGNTEAFF
DNA: TGCGCCAGCAGCTCCACTACTCAGGGGGGGAACACTGAAGCTTTCTTT

D: NA
V: TRBV7-9
size: NA
J: TRBJ1-2
CDR3: CASSPPGNYGYTF
DNA: TGTGCCAGCAGCCCTCCAGGGAACTATGGCTACACCTTC

D: NA
V: TRBV5-1
size: NA
J: TRBJ2-7
CDR3: CASSLAYRTHYEQYF
DNA: TGCGCCAGCAGCTTGGCCTACAGGACCCATTACGAGCAGTACTTC

D: NA
V: TRBV5-1
size: NA
J: TRBJ2-7
CDR3: CASSRGTTGKFPYEQYF
DNA: TGCGCCAGCAGCCGGGGGACGACAGGGAAATTTCCCTACGAGCAGTACTTC

D: NA
V: TRBV7-9
size: NA
J: TRBJ1-4
CDR3: CASSLPTMGTYGHLEKLFF
DNA: TGTGCCAGCAGCTTACCGACCATGGGAACATACGGACACCTAGAAAAACTGTTTTTT

D: TRBD1
V: TRBV27
size: NA
J: TRBJ2-7
CDR3: CASRFHDRDHEQYF
DNA: TGTGCCAGCAGATTCCACGACAGGGACCACGAGCAGTACTTC

D: TRBD2
V: TRBV5-8
size: NA
J: TRBJ2-2
CDR3: CASSPGLAFSTGELFF
DNA: TGTGCCAGCAGCCCTGGACTAGCTTTTTCCACCGGGGAGCTGTTTTTT

D: TRBD1
V: TRBV11-2
size: NA
J: TRBJ1-2
CDR3: CASSVGQGGTF
DNA: TGTGCCAGCAGCGTCGGACAGGGGGGGACCTTC

D: NA
V: TRBV7-2
size: NA
J: TRBJ2-5
CDR3: CASSSKGLSPETQYF
DNA: TGTGCCAGCAGCTCCAAGGGGCTGTCTCCGGAGACCCAGTACTTC

D: NA
V: TRBV30
size: NA
J: TRBJ1-1
CDR3: CARHIGTPNTEAFF
DNA: TGTGCCCGACACATCGGCACCCCTAACACTGAAGCTTTCTTT

D: TRBD1
V: TRBV7-8
size: once
J: TRBJ2-7
CDR3: CASSQGVSYEQYF
DNA: TGTGCCAGCAGCCAGGGGGTCTCCTACGAGCAGTACTTC

D: NA
V: TRBV2
size: NA
J: TRBJ2-4
CDR3: CASRYRVLNIQYF
DNA: TGTGCCAGCAGGTACAGGGTGTTAAACATTCAGTACTTC

D: TRBD2
V: TRBV7-7
size: NA
J: TRBJ2-3
CDR3: CASSPERGTDTQYF
DNA: TGTGCTAGCAGCCCGGAGCGGGGGACAGATACGCAGTATTTT